These T cell receptor beta chains were read from a single sample in a study of blood T cell repertoires in COVID-19. Sequenced by immunoSEQ multiplex PCR; TCRdb stores in-frame clones only, minus some. The sample carries 130,000 or so clones, around three quarters recorded once. Sequencing input: peripheral blood. These receptors all come from a man aged 60 to 69 with active or convalescent COVID-19. The CDR3 runs from the conserved cysteine through the conserved F or W. The order of the fields is J gene, D gene, clone size, V gene, CDR3 DNA, CDR3 protein. The D gene is left open where the match is weak. Size is omitted from some rows. Given values are once, few, many or a class for expanded clones.

j_call: TRBJ2-7; d_call: TRBD2; clone_size: .; v_call: TRBV7-2; cdr3_nt: TGTGCCAGCAGCGCCCGGCTAGCGGGAGGAAGGTACTACGGCTACGAGCAGTACTTC; cdr3_aa: CASSARLAGGRYYGYEQYF
j_call: TRBJ2-7; d_call: .; clone_size: .; v_call: TRBV6-5; cdr3_nt: TGTGCCAGCAGTTCTGGGGCAGCCAAGCAGTACTTC; cdr3_aa: CASSSGAAKQYF
j_call: TRBJ2-5; d_call: TRBD2; clone_size: .; v_call: TRBV3-1/TRBV3-2; cdr3_nt: TGTGCCAGCAGCCAAGCGGGACTAGGATCCCAGTACTTC; cdr3_aa: CASSQAGLGSQYF
j_call: TRBJ2-7; d_call: .; clone_size: .; v_call: TRBV9; cdr3_nt: TGTGCCAGCAGCGCTGACGGGGCCTACGAGCAGTACTTC; cdr3_aa: CASSADGAYEQYF
j_call: TRBJ1-5; d_call: .; clone_size: .; v_call: TRBV18; cdr3_nt: TGTGCCAGCTCACCGACAGCAGTTAACAATCAGCCCCAGCATTTT; cdr3_aa: CASSPTAVNNQPQHF
j_call: TRBJ2-3; d_call: .; clone_size: .; v_call: TRBV28; cdr3_nt: TGTGCCAGCCCGCCTTCAGCGGGCCTAGGCACAGATACGCAGTATTTT; cdr3_aa: CASPPSAGLGTDTQYF
j_call: TRBJ2-1; d_call: TRBD2; clone_size: .; v_call: TRBV4-3; cdr3_nt: TGCGCCAGCAGCCAAGAAGAGGGACTAGCGGGAGACAATGAGCAGTTCTTC; cdr3_aa: CASSQEEGLAGDNEQFF
j_call: TRBJ2-2; d_call: TRBD2; clone_size: .; v_call: TRBV7-3; cdr3_nt: TGTGCCAGCAGCCCCCCGGGACTAGCTGGATCGGGGGAGCTGTTTTTT; cdr3_aa: CASSPPGLAGSGELFF
j_call: TRBJ2-7; d_call: TRBD2; clone_size: .; v_call: TRBV10-3; cdr3_nt: TGTGCCATCAGTGTAGGACTAGCGGGAGCCGGGCAGTACTTC; cdr3_aa: CAISVGLAGAGQYF
j_call: TRBJ1-5; d_call: TRBD1; clone_size: few; v_call: TRBV4-1; cdr3_nt: TGCGCCAGCAGCCACCGGGACAGCAGCAATCAGCCCCAGCATTTT; cdr3_aa: CASSHRDSSNQPQHF
j_call: TRBJ2-3; d_call: .; clone_size: .; v_call: TRBV9; cdr3_nt: TGTGCCAGCAGCGTAGGCCCAGCGGGGCCCAGGGGTACGCAGTATTTT; cdr3_aa: CASSVGPAGPRGTQYF
j_call: TRBJ2-1; d_call: .; clone_size: .; v_call: TRBV6-5; cdr3_nt: TGTGCCAGGGGAGTAGCGGCACATATCAATGAGCAGTTCTTC; cdr3_aa: CARGVAAHINEQFF
j_call: TRBJ2-1; d_call: TRBD1; clone_size: large; v_call: TRBV24-1; cdr3_nt: TGTGCCACCAGTGATCCCCGGAGGACAGGGGGCGTCCATGAGCAGTTCTTC; cdr3_aa: CATSDPRRTGGVHEQFF
j_call: TRBJ1-5; d_call: .; clone_size: .; v_call: TRBV24-1; cdr3_nt: TGTGCCACCCCCGCCCTGAGGGAATCTCAGCCCCAGCATTTT; cdr3_aa: CATPALRESQPQHF
j_call: TRBJ1-5; d_call: TRBD1; clone_size: .; v_call: TRBV18; cdr3_nt: TGTGCCAGCTCCCCCGGGACAGGGGGCATGGATCAGCCCCAGCATTTT; cdr3_aa: CASSPGTGGMDQPQHF
j_call: TRBJ1-4; d_call: .; clone_size: .; v_call: TRBV12-3/TRBV12-4; cdr3_nt: TGTGCCAGCTCCGGAGGGGTTAATGAAAAACTGTTTTTT; cdr3_aa: CASSGGVNEKLFF
j_call: TRBJ1-4; d_call: .; clone_size: .; v_call: TRBV19; cdr3_nt: TGTGCCAGTAGCGCAGGGCGTGAAAAACTGTTTTTT; cdr3_aa: CASSAGREKLFF
j_call: TRBJ1-6; d_call: TRBD1; clone_size: medium-sized; v_call: TRBV6-1; cdr3_nt: TGTGCCAGCAGTGAAGCGGCGACAGGGGGCAGGTTGAATTCACCCCTCCACTTT; cdr3_aa: CASSEAATGGRLNSPLHF
j_call: TRBJ1-5; d_call: .; clone_size: .; v_call: TRBV6-2/TRBV6-3; cdr3_nt: TGTGCCAGCAGTTACCAGGGGAATCAGCCCCAGCATTTT; cdr3_aa: CASSYQGNQPQHF
j_call: TRBJ2-2; d_call: .; clone_size: .; v_call: TRBV30; cdr3_nt: TGTGCCTGGAGTGTACGGGGCGGGGAGCTGTTTTTT; cdr3_aa: CAWSVRGGELFF
j_call: TRBJ2-7; d_call: .; clone_size: .; v_call: TRBV18; cdr3_nt: TGTGCCAGCTCATCTAGCCCCTACGAGCAGTACTTC; cdr3_aa: CASSSSPYEQYF
j_call: TRBJ2-7; d_call: TRBD2; clone_size: once; v_call: TRBV5-1; cdr3_nt: TGCGCCAGCAGCTCCGGGACTAGCGGTTCGGTGCAGTACTTC; cdr3_aa: CASSSGTSGSVQYF
j_call: TRBJ2-7; d_call: .; clone_size: .; v_call: TRBV19; cdr3_nt: TGTGCCAGTAGTATGCTTGGACAGAGGGTAGGCGAGCAGTACTTC; cdr3_aa: CASSMLGQRVGEQYF
j_call: TRBJ1-6; d_call: TRBD1; clone_size: few; v_call: TRBV5-6; cdr3_nt: TGTGCCAGCAGCAGAAACACAGGGGGCGGTAATTCACCCCTCCACTTT; cdr3_aa: CASSRNTGGGNSPLHF
j_call: TRBJ2-5; d_call: TRBD2; clone_size: .; v_call: TRBV2; cdr3_nt: TGTGCCAGCAGTCCGACAGTCGGACTAGCGGGATTGGCGGGGACCCAGTACTTC; cdr3_aa: CASSPTVGLAGLAGTQYF
j_call: TRBJ2-7; d_call: TRBD1; clone_size: .; v_call: TRBV3-1/TRBV3-2; cdr3_nt: TGTGCCAGCAGCCCTCTCTCGTTGGGACAGGGCTACGAGCAGTACTTC; cdr3_aa: CASSPLSLGQGYEQYF
j_call: TRBJ2-1; d_call: .; clone_size: few; v_call: TRBV27; cdr3_nt: TGTGCCAGCAGTGAATCGGGGGAGAGATTCGGCAATGAGCAGTTCTTC; cdr3_aa: CASSESGERFGNEQFF
j_call: TRBJ2-1; d_call: TRBD2; clone_size: once; v_call: TRBV24-1; cdr3_nt: TGTGCCACCAGTGATTTGGGCGGGAGGGACACCTACAATGAGCAGTTCTTC; cdr3_aa: CATSDLGGRDTYNEQFF
j_call: TRBJ2-3; d_call: TRBD2; clone_size: .; v_call: TRBV2; cdr3_nt: TGTGCCAGCAGTGACCAACTAGCGGGAGCAGATACGCAGTATTTT; cdr3_aa: CASSDQLAGADTQYF
j_call: TRBJ2-5; d_call: TRBD2; clone_size: .; v_call: TRBV11-2; cdr3_nt: TGTGCCAGCAGCCCCACGGGCGGGAGTGGGGAGACCCAGTACTTC; cdr3_aa: CASSPTGGSGETQYF
j_call: TRBJ2-1; d_call: .; clone_size: .; v_call: TRBV12-2; cdr3_nt: TGTGCAAGTCGCACACCCCCCAGCGGCTCCTACAATGAGCAGTTCTTC; cdr3_aa: CASRTPPSGSYNEQFF
j_call: TRBJ2-1; d_call: TRBD2; clone_size: .; v_call: TRBV10-2; cdr3_nt: TGCGCCAGCAGGGGGGAGCGGGAGGGTAGCTCCTACAATGAGCAGTTCTTC; cdr3_aa: CASRGEREGSSYNEQFF